Sequencing of this T cell receptor beta chain was carried out in a study of cytomegalovirus exposure and HLA in healthy donors. The junction had 10 bases not matched to a gene; V was cut back by 0 bases and J by 5 bases. The germline gives CDR1 SGHRS, CDR2 YFSETQ. This CDR3 spans 18 amino acids. Both 60 Vbeta primers and 13 Jbeta primers went into the PCR. Profiled with immunoSEQ multiplex PCR; TCRdb holds only in-frame clones, not every one. The sample includes some 140,000 clones, 70% to 80% of them seen just once. The sample consisted of PBMCs. The source of this sequence is a man aged 30 to 39 in good health and CMV-seronegative. This chain connects TRBV5-1 to TRBJ2-3; 12 nucleotides align to TRBD2. CDR3 protein: CASSLGKPSGGAGDTQYF. The DNA for the CDR3 is TGCGCCAGCAGCTTGGGGAAGCCTAGCGGGGGGGCCGGAGATACGCAGTATTTT.